The clone carrying this T cell receptor beta chain has more than one count but fewer than ten. Its target is not known. V dropped 5 bases and J dropped 1 base, with 20 bases sitting between them. Germline assignment: CDR1 SEHNR and CDR2 FQNEAQ (reference sequence). The CDR3 has 17 amino acids. Quantitative molecular-barcoded 5'-RACE generated the TCR beta libraries. One entry per CDR3 protein, called by TCRdb with MiXCR from the 5' RACE reads. The sample lists 250,000 to 400,000 distinct CDR3 sequences, more than 9% seen once, with about a tenth in the top ten. The data are from a study of CD8 T cells in ankylosing spondylitis. Study-level points and caveats: Seemingly characteristic of ankylosing spondylitis blood was a TCR beta motif consisting of about 8 highly homologous variants. Clones linked with disease were CD8+ and fairly uncommon in the peripheral blood.

The chain has TRBV7-9 and TRBJ1-1, with D possibly being TRBD1 (5 bases). The sample consisted of blood, either unsorted or a sorted T cell fraction (not recorded which). The clonotype comes from a female donor with ankylosing spondylitis or in good health (not recorded which). The CDR3 DNA reads TGTGCCAGCAGCCTCGAGTGGGGCACCCCGGGGAACACTGAAGCTTTCTTT. It yields the protein CASSLEWGTPGNTEAFF.